The following is a TCR beta chain sequence with its context. Its matching antigen is unknown. The blood sample predates any ophthalmopathy symptoms, coming from first hyperthyroidism diagnosis. The V and J ends lost 5 bases and 8 bases respectively, with 12 bases between them. Germline V gene data show CDR1 as SEHNR and CDR2 as FQNEAQ (reference sequence). This CDR3 is built from 13 residues. This sample was included in a study of T cells in Graves' hyperthyroidism and ophthalmopathy. There were TCR beta CDR3 regions amplified from RNA transcripts. Carried out on the TCR CDR3, a first-round RT-PCR used the HTBI primer set. Via MiXCR, TCRdb re-called the multiplex PCR reads, giving one row per CDR3 protein. In the table there are roughly 130,000 distinct CDR3 sequences, around 20% of which are singletons. Study observations and caveats: Through a model of 13 V-J features, ophthalmopathy was separated from stable hyperthyroidism.

This chain uses TRBV7-9 with TRBJ2-2; TRBD2 might be the D (5 bases). Input material: blood. This TCR was recovered from a woman in her fifties or sixties with Graves' hyperthyroidism that later progressed to Graves' ophthalmopathy. The CDR3 here is CASSREGSGELFF. In nucleotides, the CDR3 is TGTGCCAGCAGCCGAGAGGGATCGGGGGAGCTGTTTTTT.